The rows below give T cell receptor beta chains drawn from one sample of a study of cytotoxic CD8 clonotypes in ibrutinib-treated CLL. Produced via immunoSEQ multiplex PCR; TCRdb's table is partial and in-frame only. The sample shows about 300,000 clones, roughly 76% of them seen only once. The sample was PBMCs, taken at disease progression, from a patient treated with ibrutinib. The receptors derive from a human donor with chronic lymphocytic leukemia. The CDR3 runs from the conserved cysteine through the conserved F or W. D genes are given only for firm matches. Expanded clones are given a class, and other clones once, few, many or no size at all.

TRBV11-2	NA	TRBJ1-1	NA	TGTGCCAGCAGCTTAGGCAGGGGAGGGAACACTGAAGCTTTCTTT	CASSLGRGGNTEAFF
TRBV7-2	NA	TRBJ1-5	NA	TGTGCCAGCAGCTTACGGGGGGGCAATCAGCCCCAGCATTTT	CASSLRGGNQPQHF
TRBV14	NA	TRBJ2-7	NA	TGTGCCAGCATCCCAGGTAGGGGAACCTACGAGCAGTACTTC	CASIPGRGTYEQYF
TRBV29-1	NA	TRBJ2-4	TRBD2	TGCAGCGTTGATGAGGTACTAGCGGGAGGGTACATTCAGTACTTC	CSVDEVLAGGYIQYF
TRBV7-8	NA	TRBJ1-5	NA	TGTGCCAGCAGCCCCGGATCCAATAGCAATCAGCCCCAGCATTTT	CASSPGSNSNQPQHF
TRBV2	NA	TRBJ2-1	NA	TGTGCCAGCAGCGCCGGACAGTCGTCCTACAATGAGCAGTTCTTC	CASSAGQSSYNEQFF
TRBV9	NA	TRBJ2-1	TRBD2	TGTGCCAGCAGCATCACTACTAGCGGGAGGGCCGGAGAGCAGTTCTTC	CASSITTSGRAGEQFF
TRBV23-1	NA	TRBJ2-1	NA	TGCGCCAGCAGCCACGACTGGAGCCGAGGGTCGAGGGGGCAGTTCTTC	CASSHDWSRGSRGQFF
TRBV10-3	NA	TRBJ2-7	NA	TGTGCCATCAGTGGGGGAGACCGCGGAGCGTACGAGCAGTACTTC	CAISGGDRGAYEQYF
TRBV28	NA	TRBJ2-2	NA	TGTGCCAGCACCCCTCCCACCGGGGAGCTGTTTTTT	CASTPPTGELFF
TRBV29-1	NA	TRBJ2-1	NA	TGCAGCGCCCAGGGGGGTTACAATGAGCAGTTCTTC	CSAQGGYNEQFF
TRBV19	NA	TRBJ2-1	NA	TGTGCCAGTAAGGGTACAGGGAAGTCCTACAATGAGCAGTTCTTC	CASKGTGKSYNEQFF
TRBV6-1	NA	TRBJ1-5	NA	TGTGCCAGCTCCGCGGGGCCCTTCAATCAGCCCCAGCATTTT	CASSAGPFNQPQHF
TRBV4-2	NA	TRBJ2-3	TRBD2	TGTGCCAGCAGCCAAGAACTAGCGGGGGGGCCTTTTCCAGATACGCAGTATTTT	CASSQELAGGPFPDTQYF
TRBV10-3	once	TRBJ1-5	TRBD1	TGTGCCATCAGTGAGTCGCGGAGACAGGGTAGCAATCAGCCCCAGCATTTT	CAISESRRQGSNQPQHF
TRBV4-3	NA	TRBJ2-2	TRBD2	TGCGCCAGCAGCCCGAGACTAGGACTAGCGGGAGTGGGCGGGGAGCTGTTTTTT	CASSPRLGLAGVGGELFF
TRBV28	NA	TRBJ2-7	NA	TGTGCCAGCGTTCGGAACAGCCCCTCCTACGAGCAGTACTTC	CASVRNSPSYEQYF
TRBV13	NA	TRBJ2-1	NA	TGTGCCAGCAGCTTCCAACACAGGGCCCTGAACAATGAGCAGTTCTTC	CASSFQHRALNNEQFF
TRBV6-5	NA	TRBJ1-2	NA	TGTGCCAGCAGTCCCGACAGTTTCTATGGCTACACCTTC	CASSPDSFYGYTF
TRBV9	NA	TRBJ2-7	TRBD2	TGTGCCAGCAGTTTTAGCGGGAACTACGAGCAGTACTTC	CASSFSGNYEQYF
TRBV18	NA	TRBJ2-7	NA	TGTGCCAGCTCACCCCCCGGGAGGACAGCGGGCGAGCAGTACTTC	CASSPPGRTAGEQYF
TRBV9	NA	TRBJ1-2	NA	TGTGCCAGCAGCGTAGTTCCGGGGGCAGATGGCTACACCTTC	CASSVVPGADGYTF
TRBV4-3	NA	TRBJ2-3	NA	TGCGCCAGCTCCAGGGAGGGGGCATTAGATACGCAGTATTTT	CASSREGALDTQYF
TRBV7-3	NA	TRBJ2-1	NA	TGTGCCAGCAGCTTAAGGGTAAAACCTCTGGGGAATGAGCAGTTCTTC	CASSLRVKPLGNEQFF
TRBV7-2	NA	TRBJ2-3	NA	TGTGCCAGCAGAACACTAGAGAGAGATACGCAGTATTTT	CASRTLERDTQYF
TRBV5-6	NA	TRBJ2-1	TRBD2	TGTGCCAGCAGCATCACCCGAGATAGCGGGGGGGCTCTTAATGAGCAGTTCTTC	CASSITRDSGGALNEQFF
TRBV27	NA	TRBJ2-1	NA	TGTGCCAGCAGTTTATCGATAACGGGCGGCCGTTCTGAGCAGTTCTTC	CASSLSITGGRSEQFF
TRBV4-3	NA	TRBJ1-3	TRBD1	TGCGCCAGCAGCCTGTTTCCCCCCGGACAGGGGAGTGGAAACACCATATATTTT	CASSLFPPGQGSGNTIYF
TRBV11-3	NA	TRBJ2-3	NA	TGTGCCAGCAGCTTGGACTTTACAGATACGCAGTATTTT	CASSLDFTDTQYF
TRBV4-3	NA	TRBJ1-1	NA	TGCGCCAGCAGCCAAGAGATGGGCACTGAAGCTTTCTTT	CASSQEMGTEAFF
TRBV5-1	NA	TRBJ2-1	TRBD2	TGCGCCAGCAGCTTGGATCCGGGGGGAGTTAATGAGCAGTTCTTC	CASSLDPGGVNEQFF
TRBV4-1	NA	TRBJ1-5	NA	TGCGCCAGCAGCCTAAGGGAACAGCGGAATAGCAATCAGCCCCAGCATTTT	CASSLREQRNSNQPQHF
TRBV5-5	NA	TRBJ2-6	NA	TGTGCCAGCAGCTACAGAAGCTCTGGGGCCAACGTCCTGACTTTC	CASSYRSSGANVLTF
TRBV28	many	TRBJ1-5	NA	TGTGCCAGCAGTTTAATAGGTCAGCCCCAGCATTTT	CASSLIGQPQHF
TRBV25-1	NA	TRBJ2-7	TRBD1	TGTGCCAGCAGTGAGAACACAGGGGCCTTGGCCTACGAGCAGTACTTC	CASSENTGALAYEQYF
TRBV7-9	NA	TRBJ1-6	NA	TGTGCCAGCAGCCTGTCGCAGGGAGACCATTCACCCCTCCACTTT	CASSLSQGDHSPLHF
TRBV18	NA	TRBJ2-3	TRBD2	TGTGCCAGCTCACCTAGCGGGGGCAGCACAGATACGCAGTATTTT	CASSPSGGSTDTQYF
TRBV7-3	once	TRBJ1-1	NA	TGTGCCAGCAGCTTACTTGGACGTAGCATGAACACTGAAGCTTTCTTT	CASSLLGRSMNTEAFF
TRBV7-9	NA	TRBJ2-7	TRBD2	TGTGCCAGCAGCCCCCTGGGGGGGAGGTACGAGCAGTACTTC	CASSPLGGRYEQYF
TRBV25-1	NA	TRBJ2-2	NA	TGTGCCAGCTCAGACACGAACACCGGGGAGCTGTTTTTT	CASSDTNTGELFF
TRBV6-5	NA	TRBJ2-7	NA	TGTGCCAGCAGTTACTCAATTTCAGGGGCGGCCTACGAGCAGTACTTC	CASSYSISGAAYEQYF
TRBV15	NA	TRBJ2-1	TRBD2	TGTGCCACCAGCAGAGAAGCGGGGGACAACAATGAGCAGTTCTTC	CATSREAGDNNEQFF
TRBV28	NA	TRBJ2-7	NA	TGTGCCAGCAGTTTAAGTGGGATTTCGTCCTACGAGCAGTACTTC	CASSLSGISSYEQYF
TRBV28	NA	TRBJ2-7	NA	TGTGCCAGCAGTTTGGGTCTCTCCTACGAGCAGTACTTC	CASSLGLSYEQYF
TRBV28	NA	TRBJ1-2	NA	TGTGCCAGCACCTCGACAGTGAACTATGGCTACACCTTC	CASTSTVNYGYTF
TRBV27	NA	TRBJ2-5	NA	TGTGCCAGCAGTTTATCCAATGTAGGATGGGAAGAGACCCAGTACTTC	CASSLSNVGWEETQYF
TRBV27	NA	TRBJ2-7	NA	TGTGCCAGCAGCCACCCGGGGGAGGTTGGGAACGAGCAGTACTTC	CASSHPGEVGNEQYF
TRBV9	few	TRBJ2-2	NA	TGTGCCAGCAGCGTAGCTGGGGAGCTGTTTTTT	CASSVAGELFF
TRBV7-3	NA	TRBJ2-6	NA	TGTGCCAGCAGCTTTGGGTCTGGGGCCAACGTCCTGACTTTC	CASSFGSGANVLTF
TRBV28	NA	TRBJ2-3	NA	TGTGCCAGCAGTTTAGGGGGAGATACGCAGTATTTT	CASSLGGDTQYF
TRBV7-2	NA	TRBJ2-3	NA	TGTGCCAGCAGCTTAGGGGTGGCCACAGATACGCAGTATTTT	CASSLGVATDTQYF
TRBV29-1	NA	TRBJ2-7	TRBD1	TGCAGCGTTGAGCGCCGGGACAGCTACGAGCAGTACTTC	CSVERRDSYEQYF
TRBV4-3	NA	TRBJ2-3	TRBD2	TGCGCCAGCAGCCAAGTAGCCCTAGCGGGAAGCACAGATACGCAGTATTTT	CASSQVALAGSTDTQYF
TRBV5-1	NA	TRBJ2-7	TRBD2	TGCGCCAGCAGCTTAGCGGGGGCCAATACGATAGGCGTGATCTACGAGCAGTACTTC	CASSLAGANTIGVIYEQYF
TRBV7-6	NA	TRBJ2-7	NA	TGTGCCAGCAGCTTAACACCCACAGGGTCGGTAAGCTCCTACGAGCAGTACTTC	CASSLTPTGSVSSYEQYF
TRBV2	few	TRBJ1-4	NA	TGTGCCAGCGGGTCCGGAACAACTAATGAAAAACTGTTTTTT	CASGSGTTNEKLFF
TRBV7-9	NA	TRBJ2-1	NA	TGTGCCAGCAGCTCAGTGTTAGGGGGGCGCTACAATGAGCAGTTCTTC	CASSSVLGGRYNEQFF
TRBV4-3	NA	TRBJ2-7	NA	TGCGCCAGCAGCCAAGATCCCCAAACCTACGAGCAGTACTTC	CASSQDPQTYEQYF
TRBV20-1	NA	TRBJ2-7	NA	TGCAGTGCTAGATCCGGGTACGAGCAGTACTTC	CSARSGYEQYF